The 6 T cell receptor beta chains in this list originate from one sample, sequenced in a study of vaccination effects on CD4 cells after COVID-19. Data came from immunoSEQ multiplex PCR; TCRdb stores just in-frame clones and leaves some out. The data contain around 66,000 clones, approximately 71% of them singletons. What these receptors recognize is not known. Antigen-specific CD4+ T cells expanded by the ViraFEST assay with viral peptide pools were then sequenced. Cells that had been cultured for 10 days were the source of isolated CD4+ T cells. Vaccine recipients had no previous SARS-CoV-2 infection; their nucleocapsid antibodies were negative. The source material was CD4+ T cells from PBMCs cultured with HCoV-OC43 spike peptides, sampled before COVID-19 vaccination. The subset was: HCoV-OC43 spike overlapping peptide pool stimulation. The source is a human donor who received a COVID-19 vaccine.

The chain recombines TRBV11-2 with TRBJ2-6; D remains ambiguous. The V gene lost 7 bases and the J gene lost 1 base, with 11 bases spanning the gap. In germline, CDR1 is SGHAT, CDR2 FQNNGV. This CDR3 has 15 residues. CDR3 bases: TGTGCCAGCACCCTGGGCGGTTCTGGGGCCAACGTCCTGACTTTC. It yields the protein CASTLGGSGANVLTF.

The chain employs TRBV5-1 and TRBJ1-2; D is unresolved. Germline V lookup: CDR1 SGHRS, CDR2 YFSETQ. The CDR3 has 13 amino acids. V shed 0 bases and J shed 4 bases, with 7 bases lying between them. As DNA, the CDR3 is TGCGCCAGCAGCTTGGGTCAGCCCTATGGCTACACCTTC. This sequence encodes CASSLGQPYGYTF.

This CDR3 is CATSDRTGKETQYF. The CDR3 bases are TGTGCCACCAGTGACAGGACAGGGAAAGAGACCCAGTACTTC. The chain has TRBV24-1 and TRBJ2-5, with 8 bases fitting TRBD1. CDR3 length: 14 residues. Trimming took 4 bases from V and 3 from J; bases not matched to a gene: 3. Germline assignment: CDR1 KGHDR and CDR2 SFDVKD.

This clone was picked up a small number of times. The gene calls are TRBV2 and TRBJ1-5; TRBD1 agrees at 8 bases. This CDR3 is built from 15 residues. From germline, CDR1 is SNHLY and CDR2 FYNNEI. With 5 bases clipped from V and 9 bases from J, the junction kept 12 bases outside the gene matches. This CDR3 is CASSPRLDRERPQHF. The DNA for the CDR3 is TGTGCCAGCAGTCCCAGGCTGGACAGGGAGCGGCCCCAGCATTTT. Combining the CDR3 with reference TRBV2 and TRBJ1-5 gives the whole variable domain EPEVTQTPSHQVTQMGQEVILRCVPISNHLYFYWYRQILGQKVEFLVSFYNNEISEKSEIFDDQFSVERPDGSNFTLKIRSTKLEDSAMYFCASSPRLDRERPQHFGDGTRLSIL.

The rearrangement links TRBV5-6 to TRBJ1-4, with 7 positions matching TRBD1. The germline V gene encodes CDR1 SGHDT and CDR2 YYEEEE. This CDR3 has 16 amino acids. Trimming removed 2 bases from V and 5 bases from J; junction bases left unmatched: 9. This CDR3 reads CASSFFTGAGNEKLFF. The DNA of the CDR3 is TGTGCCAGCAGCTTTTTTACAGGGGCCGGAAATGAAAAACTGTTTTTT.

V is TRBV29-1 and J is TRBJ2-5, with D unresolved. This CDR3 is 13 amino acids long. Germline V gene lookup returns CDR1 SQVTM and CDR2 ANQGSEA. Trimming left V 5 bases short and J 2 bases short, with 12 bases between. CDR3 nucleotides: TGCAGCGTTAAAACAACCACTCAAGAGACCCAGTACTTC. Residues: CSVKTTTQETQYF.